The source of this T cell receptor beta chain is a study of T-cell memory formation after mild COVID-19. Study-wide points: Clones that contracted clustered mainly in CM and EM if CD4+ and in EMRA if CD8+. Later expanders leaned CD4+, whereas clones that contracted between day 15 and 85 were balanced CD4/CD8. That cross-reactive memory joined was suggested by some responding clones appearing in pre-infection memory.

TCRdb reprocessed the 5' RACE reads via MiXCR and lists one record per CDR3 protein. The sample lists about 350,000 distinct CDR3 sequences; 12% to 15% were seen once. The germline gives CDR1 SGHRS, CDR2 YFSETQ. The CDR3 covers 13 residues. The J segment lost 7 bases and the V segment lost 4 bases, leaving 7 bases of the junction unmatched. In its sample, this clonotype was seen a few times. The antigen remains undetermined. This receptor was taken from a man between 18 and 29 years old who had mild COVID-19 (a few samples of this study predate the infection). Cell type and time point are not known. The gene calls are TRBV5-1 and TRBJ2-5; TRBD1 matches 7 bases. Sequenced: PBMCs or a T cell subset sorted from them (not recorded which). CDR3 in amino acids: CASSRDRQGTQYF. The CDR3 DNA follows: TGCGCCAGCAGCCGCGACCGACAGGGGACCCAGTACTTC. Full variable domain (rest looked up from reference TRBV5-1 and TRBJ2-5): KAGVTQTPRYLIKTRGQQVTLSCSPISGHRSVSWYQQTPGQGLQFLFEYFSETQRNKGNFPGRFSGRQFSNSRSEMNVSTLELGDSALYLCASSRDRQGTQYFGPGTRLLVL.